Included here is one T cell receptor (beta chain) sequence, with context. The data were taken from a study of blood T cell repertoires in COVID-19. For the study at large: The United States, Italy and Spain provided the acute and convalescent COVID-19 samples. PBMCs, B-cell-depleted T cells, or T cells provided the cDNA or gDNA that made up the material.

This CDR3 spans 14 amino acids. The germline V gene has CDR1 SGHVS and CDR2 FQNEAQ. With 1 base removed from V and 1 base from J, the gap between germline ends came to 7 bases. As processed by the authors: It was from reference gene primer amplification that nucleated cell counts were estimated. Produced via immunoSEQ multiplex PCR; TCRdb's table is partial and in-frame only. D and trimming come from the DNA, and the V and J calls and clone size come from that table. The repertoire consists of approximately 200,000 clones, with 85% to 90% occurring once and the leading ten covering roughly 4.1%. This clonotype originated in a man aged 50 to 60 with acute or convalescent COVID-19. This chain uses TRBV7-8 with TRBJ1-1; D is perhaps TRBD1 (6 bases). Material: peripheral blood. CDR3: CASSLVTGNTEAFF. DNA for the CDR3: TGTGCCAGCAGCTTAGTGACAGGGAACACTGAAGCTTTCTTT.